Below, 14 T cell receptor beta chains from the same sample are listed, as sequenced in a study of identical twins' blood T cells. From the 5' RACE reads, TCRdb called clonotypes with MiXCR, one entry per CDR3 protein. Among hundreds of thousands of distinct CDR3 sequences listed, roughly 27% were seen once. The source material was PBMCs. The receptors originated from a woman aged 18 to 55 in good health.

V is TRBV6-5 and J is TRBJ1-1; D is perhaps TRBD1 (5 bases). V shed 2 bases and J shed 1 base, with 14 bases lying between them. The CDR3 extends over 16 amino acids. The germline gives CDR1 MNHEY, CDR2 SVGAGI. The CDR3 here is CASSYDSGASNTEAFF. CDR3 bases: TGTGCCAGCAGTTACGACTCTGGGGCATCGAACACTGAAGCTTTCTTT.

This chain joins TRBV2 and TRBJ2-4; the match to TRBD1 covers 8 bases. This CDR3 is 13 amino acids long. CDR1 is SNHLY, CDR2 FYNNEI, per germline. J lost 7 bases, V lost 4 bases, and 3 bases had no gene match. The CDR3 spells CASSVQGANIQYF. CDR3 DNA sequence: TGTGCCAGCAGTGTGCAGGGGGCGAACATTCAGTACTTC. The entire variable domain, with the rest obtained from reference TRBV2 and TRBJ2-4, is as follows: EPEVTQTPSHQVTQMGQEVILRCVPISNHLYFYWYRQILGQKVEFLVSFYNNEISEKSEIFDDQFSVERPDGSNFTLKIRSTKLEDSAMYFCASSVQGANIQYFGAGTRLSVL.

J is TRBJ2-1 and V is TRBV20-1, with a weak D call TRBD1 (6 bases). V dropped 3 bases and J dropped 9 bases, with 12 bases sitting between them. This CDR3 spans 12 amino acids. CDR1 and CDR2 from the germline V gene are DFQATT and SNEGSKA (reference sequence). CDR3 nucleotides: TGCAGTGCTAGGCTAGGCAGGGGTGAGCAGTTCTTC. As protein: CSARLGRGEQFF.

The gene calls are TRBV2 and TRBJ2-3; D is possibly TRBD2 (6 bases). Per germline, CDR1 SNHLY and CDR2 FYNNEI. The CDR3 extends over 15 amino acids. The V end lost 7 bases, the J end lost 0 bases, and 14 bases lay between the germline ends. The CDR3 nucleotides are TGTGCCAGCAACTGGGGGAGGAGCAGCACAGATACGCAGTATTTT. This translates into CASNWGRSSTDTQYF.

The genes are TRBV7-2 and TRBJ2-3; no reliable D call. Trimming pared 5 bases from V and 6 bases from J, leaving 9 bases between. Germline loops: CDR1 SGHTA, CDR2 FQGNSA. The CDR3 covers 12 residues. CDR3 DNA: TGTGCCAGCAGCCCCGATGCGGATACGCAGTATTTT. Protein: CASSPDADTQYF.

The chain links TRBV6-2 or TRBV6-3 to TRBJ1-1; no reliable D call. The ends were cut back, 5 bases at V and 3 bases at J, with 13 bases in the middle. Germline CDR1 reads MNHEY; CDR2 reads SVGEGT. The CDR3 runs to 14 residues. In DNA form, the CDR3 reads TGTGCCAGCAGTCCCCTACAACCCGACACTGAAGCTTTCTTT. Translation: CASSPLQPDTEAFF.

J is TRBJ1-5 and V is TRBV27; tentative D call: TRBD1 (5 bases). Deletions cut 1 base from V and 1 base from J, with 8 bases between. Per the germline V gene, CDR1 is MNHEY and CDR2 is SMNVEV (reference sequence). This CDR3 region has 15 residues. The CDR3 DNA follows: TGTGCCAGCAGTTTATTAGGGGAAAGCAATCAGCCCCAGCATTTT. Translation gives CASSLLGESNQPQHF.

This clonotype was counted only a few times. The J gene is TRBJ2-2, the V gene TRBV9; possible D gene TRBD2, 5 bases. Germline V gene lookup returns CDR1 SGDLS and CDR2 YYNGEE. V was cut by 8 bases and J by 0 bases, with 11 bases left in between. This CDR3 has 14 residues. This CDR3 reads CASGEPSNTGELFF. For the CDR3, the DNA is TGTGCCAGTGGGGAGCCCTCGAACACCGGGGAGCTGTTTTTT.

The V gene is TRBV6-1, the J gene TRBJ1-5, with D possibly matching TRBD1 (6 bases). Trimming shortened V by 2 bases and J by 7 bases, and 9 bases separated the two germline ends. Germline loops: CDR1 MNHNS, CDR2 SASEGT. The CDR3 runs 13 residues. CDR3 nucleotides: TGTGCCAGCAGTGAATCAGGGGTCCAGCCCCAGCATTTT. Amino acid sequence: CASSESGVQPQHF.

The table lists this clonotype with a few counts. The rearrangement joins TRBV7-2 to TRBJ2-7; TRBD2 might be the D (6 bases). Germline CDR1 and CDR2: SGHTA and FQGNSA. The CDR3 consists of 15 residues. Trimming shortened V by 4 bases and J by 0 bases, and 13 bases separated the two germline ends. The CDR3 coding sequence is TGTGCCAGCAGCTCGGGACTGCGGAGCTCCTACGAGCAGTACTTC. Translated, it gives CASSSGLRSSYEQYF.

The chain has TRBV20-1 and TRBJ1-4; D may be TRBD1 (5 bases). This CDR3 spans 13 amino acids. Trimming left V 0 bases short and J 3 bases short, with 5 bases between. CDR1 DFQATT and CDR2 SNEGSKA come from the germline V gene (reference sequence). The CDR3, as DNA: TGCAGTGCTAGAGAGGGGGCTAATGAAAAACTGTTTTTT. Translated, it gives CSAREGANEKLFF.

This clonotype was recorded a few times. This chain links TRBV10-3 with TRBJ1-2, with TRBD1 as a possible D gene (5 bases). The CDR3 extends over 14 amino acids. Germline CDR1 reads ENHRY; CDR2 reads SYGVKD. The CDR3 bases are TGTGCTCACTCAAAAGTGGGGGACGGGGATGGCTACACCTTC. Protein: CAHSKVGDGDGYTF.

CDR3 amino acids: CATRMAGSHGYTF. The CDR3 region has the DNA TGTGCCACCCGAATGGCAGGATCCCATGGCTACACCTTC. This rearrangement joins TRBV6-5 to TRBJ1-2; D is unclear. The V gene lost 10 bases and the J gene lost 6 bases, with 18 bases spanning the gap. The germline gives CDR1 MNHEY, CDR2 SVGAGI. CDR3 length: 13 amino acids.

This chain links TRBV7-9 with TRBJ1-4; perhaps TRBD1 as D (6 bases). The length of the CDR3 is 14 residues. In germline, CDR1 is SEHNR, CDR2 FQNEAQ (reference sequence). The ends were cut back, 7 bases at V and 7 bases at J, with 16 bases in the middle. The CDR3 DNA is TGTGCCAGCAACAGGGACGGTGGGCGTGAAAAACTGTTTTTT. Amino acids: CASNRDGGREKLFF.